This TCR beta chain came from a study of post-analysis software for immune sequencing data. Study findings and constraints: The study found TRBV5-6, TRBV5-1 and TRBV20-1 among roughly 5 TRBV segments more frequent in patients than controls. Those with multiple sclerosis, the patient group, showed significantly lower normalized Chao1 diversity than controls.

Germline-derived CDR1 and CDR2 are MNHEY and SVGEGT. This CDR3 is built from 16 residues. Trimming took off 0 bases at V and 0 bases at J, with 9 bases between the two ends. Remarks on this clonotype: As yet, its antigen is unknown.

The TCR beta cDNA libraries contained unique molecular identifiers. TCRdb reanalysed the PCR reads using MiXCR and keeps one entry per CDR3 protein. The data hold 600,000 to 750,000 distinct CDR3 sequences, with 55% to 60% observed a single time. This clonotype was obtained from a girl aged 2-10 years with multiple sclerosis. The sequencing input was blood. The chain has TRBV6-2 or TRBV6-3 and TRBJ1-5; a weak D match, TRBD1 (5 bases). In nucleotides, the CDR3 is TGTGCCAGCAGTTACTCGTACAGGACTAGCAATCAGCCCCAGCATTTT. It translates to CASSYSYRTSNQPQHF.